Below, 25 T cell receptor beta chains from the same sample are listed, as sequenced in a study of T cells after yellow fever vaccination. TCRdb redid the calling of the 5' RACE reads with MiXCR, one entry per CDR3 protein. The sample gives about 630,000 distinct CDR3 sequences, more than 9% of which show up once; more than 12% is in the top ten. This specimen was PBMCs, taken on the day of the yellow fever booster vaccination. Every receptor here comes from a man younger than 45 who received the YFV17D yellow fever vaccine.

The chain employs TRBV7-9 and TRBJ2-7; TRBD1 matches at 10 bases. The V segment lost 1 base and the J segment 2 bases; nucleotides outside the gene matches: 5. Germline lookup yields CDR1 SEHNR and CDR2 FQNEAQ (reference sequence). This CDR3 comprises 16 residues. CDR3 sequence: CASSLEAGTGAYEQYF. DNA of the CDR3: TGTGCCAGCAGCTTAGAGGCCGGGACAGGGGCCTACGAGCAGTACTTC.

The V and J genes are TRBV12-5 and TRBJ2-7; a weak D match, TRBD1 (5 bases). CDR1 is LGHNT, CDR2 FRNRAP, per germline. The CDR3 length is 13 residues. V was clipped by 7 bases and J by 4 bases, with 14 bases between them. The CDR3 DNA is TGTGCTAGTGTCCAGGGCTCTCCTTACGAGCAGTACTTC. Its translation is CASVQGSPYEQYF. The variable domain in full, with the rest retrieved from reference TRBV12-5 and TRBJ2-7, is DARVTQTPRHKVTEMGQEVTMRCQPILGHNTVFWYRQTMMQGLELLAYFRNRAPLDDSGMPKDRFSAEMPDATLATLKIQPSEPRDSAVYFCASVQGSPYEQYFGPGTRLTVT.

The chain carries TRBV27 and TRBJ2-5; D is unresolved. The CDR3 is 13 residues long. Germline V CDR1 and CDR2: MNHEY, SMNVEV (reference sequence). The ends were cut back, 8 bases at V and 0 bases at J, with 10 bases in the middle. CDR3: CASQDWHQETQYF. The DNA for the CDR3 is TGTGCCAGCCAAGACTGGCACCAAGAGACCCAGTACTTC.

The V call is TRBV18, the J call TRBJ2-5; tentatively, D is TRBD2 (5 bases). Germline CDR1 reads KGHSH; CDR2 reads LQKENI. V was shortened by 5 bases and J by 4 bases, with 11 bases between the two germline ends. The length of the CDR3 is 13 residues. The CDR3 loop is CASSYRRSETQYF. CDR3 nucleotides: TGTGCCAGCTCATACCGGAGGTCAGAGACCCAGTACTTC.

Here the CDR3 DNA reads TGTGCCAGCAGCCCCCCCCCAGCGGGAGAGACCCAGTACTTC. Encoded protein: CASSPPPAGETQYF. The rearrangement joins TRBV7-2 to TRBJ2-5; D possibly corresponds to TRBD2 (6 bases). The germline V and J ends were trimmed by 5 bases and 4 bases, with 14 bases remaining between them. There are 14 residues in the CDR3. CDR1 SGHTA and CDR2 FQGNSA come from the germline V gene. The full variable domain, its missing parts supplied by reference TRBV7-2 and TRBJ2-5, is GAGVSQSPSNKVTEKGKDVELRCDPISGHTALYWYRQSLGQGLEFLIYFQGNSAPDKSGLPSDRFSAERTGGSVSTLTIQRTQQEDSAVYLCASSPPPAGETQYFGPGTRLLVL.

This chain uses TRBV12-3 or TRBV12-4 with TRBJ1-1, with 10 bases lining up with TRBD1. This CDR3 has 14 residues. With V trimmed by 6 bases and J by 4 bases, 5 bases remained unmatched. The CDR3 loop reads CASRGTGVGTEAFF. In DNA form, the CDR3 reads TGTGCCAGCAGGGGGACAGGGGTGGGCACTGAAGCTTTCTTT.

This clonotype occurred a few times. The chain combines TRBV4-2 with TRBJ2-2, with a possible D match to TRBD2 (5 bases). Trimming stripped 1 base from V and 1 base from J, with 7 bases between. CDR1 LGHNA and CDR2 YNFKEQ come from the germline V gene. The CDR3 sequence is 15 residues long. The CDR3 DNA is TGTGCCAGCAGCCAAGGCGGGTTGAACACCGGGGAGCTGTTTTTT. Amino acids: CASSQGGLNTGELFF.

The V and J genes are TRBV2 and TRBJ1-2; 8 bases align to TRBD1. Germline CDR1 reads SNHLY; CDR2 reads FYNNEI. The CDR3 loop spans 17 amino acids. V was clipped by 1 base and J by 7 bases; unmatched bases: 14. The CDR3 protein is CASSEVGVGQDWGGYTF. In DNA form, the CDR3 reads TGTGCCAGCAGTGAAGTAGGAGTGGGACAGGACTGGGGTGGCTACACCTTC. The full variable domain, its missing parts supplied by reference TRBV2 and TRBJ1-2, is EPEVTQTPSHQVTQMGQEVILRCVPISNHLYFYWYRQILGQKVEFLVSFYNNEISEKSEIFDDQFSVERPDGSNFTLKIRSTKLEDSAMYFCASSEVGVGQDWGGYTFGSGTRLTVV.

The chain recombines TRBV10-3 with TRBJ2-7; the D call may be TRBD1 or TRBD2 (6 bases each). The CDR3 extends over 14 amino acids. From germline, CDR1 is ENHRY and CDR2 SYGVKD. V was clipped by 4 bases and J by 1 base, with 11 bases between them. The CDR3, as DNA: TGTGCCATCAGTGGGGGGGCTGTATCCTACGAGCAGTACTTC. Protein sequence: CAISGGAVSYEQYF.

The rearrangement joins TRBV28 to TRBJ2-4, with D uncertain. The CDR3 extends over 15 amino acids. V was trimmed by 2 bases and J by 0 bases, leaving 8 bases between them. The germline CDR1 and CDR2 sequences are MDHEN and SYDVKM. The CDR3 DNA sequence: TGTGCCAGCAGTTTAAGGGCAAGAGCCAAAAACATTCAGTACTTC. This translates into CASSLRARAKNIQYF.

This clonotype was found a few times. The V and J genes are TRBV20-1 and TRBJ1-6; the match to TRBD1 covers 7 bases. V shed 2 bases, J shed 11 bases, and the junction held 9 bases outside the gene matches. Germline V gene data show CDR1 as DFQATT and CDR2 as SNEGSKA (reference sequence). The length of the CDR3 is 14 residues. The chain's CDR3 is CSARPQRQGPPLHF. In nucleotides, the CDR3 is TGCAGTGCTAGACCCCAACGACAGGGTCCACCCCTCCACTTT.

CDR3 bases: TGCAGTGCTAGAGTCGGCGGGAGGCCAGAGACCCAGTACTTC. It translates to CSARVGGRPETQYF. V and J are TRBV20-1 and TRBJ2-5; 8 bases agree with TRBD2. Germline CDR1 is DFQATT and CDR2 is SNEGSKA (reference sequence). This CDR3 is built from 14 residues. V lost 1 base to trimming and J lost 4 bases; unmatched junction nucleotides: 5.

This clonotype was counted a few times. The chain couples TRBV29-1 to TRBJ1-1; 7 nucleotides agree with TRBD1. This CDR3 spans 12 amino acids. The V gene's germline CDR1 is SQVTM and CDR2 ANQGSEA. In DNA form, the CDR3 reads TGCATTTTCTCAGGGGGAGGCACTGAAGCTTTCTTT. Protein sequence: CIFSGGGTEAFF.

The V call is TRBV20-1, the J call TRBJ1-2, with D perhaps matching TRBD1 (5 bases). V was pared by 7 bases and J by 8 bases, with 14 bases between. This CDR3 is 11 amino acids long. Germline assignment: CDR1 DFQATT and CDR2 SNEGSKA (reference sequence). CDR3 sequence (DNA): TGCAGTGTTCCGGGACTAGCAGGCTACACCTTC. Protein: CSVPGLAGYTF.

This clonotype was seen more than once but under ten times. The V and J genes are TRBV10-3 and TRBJ1-1; TRBD1 aligns across 8 bases. This CDR3 is 14 amino acids long. Germline V gives CDR1 ENHRY, CDR2 SYGVKD. V was pared by 7 bases and J by 1 base, with 5 bases of the junction left unmatched. The CDR3: CAIKDRAENTEAFF. DNA of the CDR3: TGTGCCATCAAGGACAGGGCCGAGAACACTGAAGCTTTCTTT.

This clonotype was detected only a few times. This rearrangement joins TRBV20-1 to TRBJ2-7, with TRBD2 identical over 7 bases. The trim removed 1 base at V and 6 bases at J, leaving 6 bases unmatched. Looked up from germline, CDR1 is DFQATT and CDR2 is SNEGSKA (reference sequence). This CDR3 has 13 residues. The chain's CDR3 is CSARGLARPEQYF. CDR3 DNA sequence: TGCAGTGCTAGAGGACTAGCCCGTCCCGAGCAGTACTTC.

The CDR3 DNA reads as TGTGCCAGCAGTTTGGACCAGGGGGCCGGGGAGCTGTTTTTT. Protein product: CASSLDQGAGELFF. The chain employs TRBV12-3 or TRBV12-4 and TRBJ2-2; the match to TRBD1 covers 7 bases. With 3 bases clipped from V and 6 bases from J, the junction kept 4 bases outside the gene matches. The CDR3 runs 14 residues.

The sample holds a few counts of this clonotype. CDR3 DNA sequence: TGTGCCAGCAGCTCCCCGACTAGAAACTCCTACAATGAGCAGTTCTTC. It specifies CASSSPTRNSYNEQFF. The chain joins TRBV7-2 to TRBJ2-1, with D possibly matching TRBD2 (6 bases). Per the germline V gene, CDR1 is SGHTA and CDR2 is FQGNSA. The CDR3 runs 16 residues. V was shortened by 4 bases and J by 0 bases, with 13 bases between the two germline ends.

The rearrangement uses TRBV7-2 and TRBJ1-1; 7 bases fit TRBD1. CDR1 is SGHTA, CDR2 FQGNSA, per germline. The V and J ends lost 1 base and 3 bases, in that order; junction bases with no gene match: 8. The CDR3 has 16 residues. CDR3 in amino acids: CASSLVAGGRDTEAFF. Written as DNA, the CDR3 is TGTGCCAGCAGCTTAGTGGCAGGGGGAAGGGACACTGAAGCTTTCTTT.

The chain links TRBV28 to TRBJ1-6; unclear D gene. There are 11 residues in the CDR3. Germline CDR1 and CDR2: MDHEN and SYDVKM. V gave up 7 bases and J gave up 14 bases, with 12 bases separating them. CDR3 DNA: TGTGCCAGCACCGGAGGGAGGGCCCTCCACTTT. Translating it yields CASTGGRALHF.

The J gene is TRBJ2-1, the V gene TRBV5-4; 10 nucleotides align to TRBD2. The V segment lost 4 bases and the J segment 6 bases; nucleotides outside the gene matches: 4. This CDR3 has 14 residues. CDR1 and CDR2 from the germline V gene are SGHNT and YYREEE (reference sequence). The DNA of the CDR3 is TGTGCCAGCAGCCGAGCGGGAGGGCCCAATGAGCAGTTCTTC. Translating gives CASSRAGGPNEQFF.

The CDR3 region is CATSDGPGTPYIYNEQFF. CDR3 sequence (DNA): TGTGCCACCAGTGATGGTCCCGGGACACCATACATCTACAATGAGCAGTTCTTC. The chain uses TRBV24-1 and TRBJ2-1; a weak D match, TRBD1 (6 bases). Trimming removed 3 bases at V and 3 bases at J, with 20 bases between. The length of the CDR3 is 18 residues. Per germline, CDR1 KGHDR and CDR2 SFDVKD.

This clonotype came up many times. The chain links TRBV12-3 or TRBV12-4 to TRBJ2-3, with 8 bases matching TRBD1. With V trimmed by 6 bases and J by 2 bases, 10 bases remained unmatched. The CDR3 is 16 amino acids. CDR3 loop: CASSPRTGMNTDTQYF. For the CDR3, the DNA is TGTGCCAGCAGCCCGCGGACAGGGATGAACACAGATACGCAGTATTTT.

In its sample, this clonotype was seen a few times. This chain connects TRBV5-1 to TRBJ2-1; tentatively, D is TRBD2 (6 bases). This CDR3 is 15 amino acids long. With 1 base removed from V and 8 bases from J, the gap between germline ends came to 16 bases. In germline, CDR1 is SGHRS, CDR2 YFSETQ. CDR3 in amino acids: CASSLRSGSGDEQFF. CDR3 sequence (DNA): TGCGCCAGCAGCTTGAGAAGCGGGTCGGGCGATGAGCAGTTCTTC.

This clonotype was counted a few times. This chain joins TRBV20-1 and TRBJ2-5, with D maybe TRBD2 (5 bases). The CDR3 has 13 residues. Germline CDR1 reads DFQATT; CDR2 reads SNEGSKA (reference sequence). V was trimmed by 4 bases and J by 2 bases, leaving 11 bases between them. The CDR3 region is CSATWTHQETQYF. CDR3 coding DNA: TGCAGTGCTACTTGGACTCATCAAGAGACCCAGTACTTC.